These 29 T cell receptor beta chains share one sample of origin, sequenced in a study of blood T cell repertoires in COVID-19. The table came from immunoSEQ multiplex PCR; TCRdb's copy has only in-frame clones and leaves some out. This sample has roughly 140,000 clones, with over 80% found just once. The sample consisted of PBMCs or T cells enriched from blood (not recorded which). All receptors come from a woman in her forties or fifties who had been exposed to COVID-19.

V and J are TRBV10-3 and TRBJ1-1; 8 bases map to TRBD1. Unmatched junction bases numbered 10, after V lost 5 bases and J lost 11 bases. CDR3 length: 13 amino acids. Germline V gives CDR1 ENHRY, CDR2 SYGVKD. The CDR3 is CAISWSRGRRAFF. The CDR3, as DNA: TGTGCCATCAGTTGGAGCAGGGGGCGCCGGGCTTTCTTT.

V is TRBV21-1 and J is TRBJ1-1; TRBD1, the table's D call, was not compared with the DNA. TRBV21-1 is designated a pseudogene. This CDR3 has 20 residues. Here the CDR3 DNA reads TGTGCCAGCAGCATATTTGGCTGGACAGGGGGCGCCCCCAGGGGCACTGAAGCTTTCTTT. Encoded protein: CASSIFGWTGGAPRGTEAFF.

CDR3 DNA sequence: TGTGCCAGTAGTTACCTAGGCCCGAGCAATCAGCCCCAGCATTTT. It specifies CASSYLGPSNQPQHF. This chain links TRBV19 with TRBJ1-5, with no clear D. CDR3 size: 15 residues. V was clipped by 5 bases and J by 1 base, with 12 bases between them. Per the germline V gene, CDR1 is LNHDA and CDR2 is SQIVND (reference sequence).

The chain joins TRBV6-6 to TRBJ1-1; 8 positions match TRBD1. The germline gives CDR1 MNHNY, CDR2 SVGAGI (reference sequence). Trimming took 2 bases from V and 5 from J; bases not matched to a gene: 7. The CDR3 is 15 amino acids. The CDR3 DNA reads TGTGCCAGCAGTTACGACTACAGGGGGGTTACTGAAGCTTTCTTT. Encoded protein: CASSYDYRGVTEAFF.

The V and J genes are TRBV5-1 and TRBJ1-3, with TRBD1 identical over 7 bases. The CDR3 loop spans 16 amino acids. J was trimmed by 0 bases and V by 4 bases; bases with no gene match: 7. CDR1 and CDR2 (germline): SGHRS, YFSETQ. The CDR3 loop is CASSLGQADSGNTIYF. In DNA, the CDR3 is TGCGCCAGCAGCCTCGGACAGGCTGACTCTGGAAACACCATATATTTT.

V and J are TRBV2 and TRBJ2-5; a possible D gene is TRBD2 (5 bases). Germline CDR1 reads SNHLY; CDR2 reads FYNNEI. CDR3 length equals 14 residues. V dropped 2 bases and J dropped 9 bases, with 16 bases sitting between them. CDR3 amino acids: CASSETMSGMAQYF. The CDR3, as DNA: TGTGCCAGCAGTGAAACCATGTCGGGGATGGCCCAGTACTTC.

The chain joins TRBV7-2 to TRBJ2-1; 13 bases line up with TRBD2. The CDR3 consists of 16 residues. CDR1 and CDR2 (germline): SGHTA, FQGNSA. J gave up 7 bases and V 5 bases, and 8 bases lay outside the gene matches. CDR3 region: CASSRTLAGGLNEQFF. For the CDR3, the DNA is TGTGCCAGCAGCAGAACACTAGCGGGGGGGCTGAATGAGCAGTTCTTC.

This clone was recorded a few times. V and J are TRBV6-5 and TRBJ2-3; 12 bases align to TRBD1. From germline, CDR1 is MNHEY and CDR2 SVGAGI. The CDR3 loop spans 15 amino acids. J gave up 4 bases and V 11 bases, and 10 bases lay outside the gene matches. CDR3 sequence reads: CAGGQGAGSADTQYF. The CDR3 nucleotides read TGTGCCGGGGGACAGGGGGCCGGTAGCGCAGATACGCAGTATTTT.

The chain employs TRBV24-1 and TRBJ2-2; tentatively, D is TRBD1 (5 bases). This CDR3 region has 14 residues. Germline CDR1 reads KGHDR; CDR2 reads SFDVKD. Trimming left V 5 bases short and J 2 bases short, with 8 bases between. DNA of the CDR3: TGTGCCACCAGTGCCAGGGTTAACACCGGGGAGCTGTTTTTT. Translation: CATSARVNTGELFF.

The chain carries TRBV19 and TRBJ2-1; TRBD2 is a possible D gene (5 bases). The length of the CDR3 is 17 residues. Trimming removed 5 bases from V and 0 bases from J, with 17 bases in between. CDR1 and CDR2 from the germline V gene are LNHDA and SQIVND (reference sequence). CDR3 protein: CASSLLGGRSSYNEQFF. In DNA, the CDR3 is TGTGCCAGTAGTCTCCTAGGTGGGAGAAGCTCCTACAATGAGCAGTTCTTC.

This chain uses TRBV7-8 with TRBJ2-3; tentative D call: TRBD1 (5 bases). Germline V gene sequence: CDR1 SGHVS, CDR2 FQNEAQ. Trimming took off 6 bases at V and 6 bases at J, with 16 bases between the two ends. This CDR3 region has 14 residues. The CDR3 bases are TGTGCCAGCAGGACGACAGCCGATGGGGATACGCAGTATTTT. This sequence encodes CASRTTADGDTQYF. The whole variable domain, filled in from reference TRBV7-8 and TRBJ2-3, reads GAGVSQSPRYKVAKRGQDVALRCDPISGHVSLFWYQQALGQGPEFLTYFQNEAQLDKSGLPSDRFFAERPEGSVSTLKIQRTQQEDSAVYLCASRTTADGDTQYFGPGTRLTVL.

Here the CDR3 DNA reads TGTGCCAGCAGCTTTCTGGGGCGGGGTAATGAAAAACTGTTTTTT. Translated: CASSFLGRGNEKLFF. The gene calls are TRBV7-9 and TRBJ1-4; possible D gene TRBD1, 5 bases. This CDR3 comprises 15 residues. Trimming took off 3 bases at V and 4 bases at J, with 12 bases between the two ends. CDR1 is SEHNR, CDR2 FQNEAQ, per germline (reference sequence).

The rearrangement links TRBV11-2 to TRBJ2-5, with TRBD2 matching over 7 bases. V gave up 5 bases and J gave up 2 bases; unmatched junction bases: 14. Germline V gene lookup returns CDR1 SGHAT and CDR2 FQNNGV. The length of the CDR3 is 17 residues. The CDR3 sequence: CASSPWEWLAEQETQYF. The CDR3 DNA sequence: TGTGCCAGCAGCCCCTGGGAGTGGCTAGCGGAACAAGAGACCCAGTACTTC.

The chain uses TRBV19 and TRBJ2-3; 8 bases match TRBD2. J lost 8 bases, V lost 5 bases, and 12 bases had no gene match. This CDR3 has 15 residues. Germline values: CDR1 LNHDA, CDR2 SQIVND (reference sequence). In DNA, the CDR3 is TGTGCCAGTAGTTCTGGCGGGGGGCCCCTAGGTACGCAGTATTTT. Its translation: CASSSGGGPLGTQYF.

The CDR3 is CASSIGRAQHF. The CDR3, as DNA: TGTGCCAGTAGTATTGGCAGGGCCCAGCATTTT. V gene TRBV19 combines with J gene TRBJ1-5, with D tentatively TRBD1 (5 bases). The V gene's germline CDR1 is LNHDA and CDR2 SQIVND (reference sequence). This CDR3 has 11 amino acids. Trimming cost V 3 bases and J 11 bases, with 8 bases left between them.

The chain employs TRBV29-1 and TRBJ1-4; perhaps TRBD1 as D (5 bases). Germline CDR1 SQVTM, CDR2 ANQGSEA. The length of the CDR3 is 13 residues. V was clipped by 7 bases and J by 5 bases, with 14 bases between them. The CDR3 DNA sequence: TGCAGCGCCCAGGGTATCGGGAATGAAAAACTGTTTTTT. It translates to CSAQGIGNEKLFF.

V and J are TRBV18 and TRBJ2-2, with TRBD2 matching 8 bases. V trimming: 6 bases; J trimming: 1 base; junction bases outside the gene matches: 4. Germline V lookup: CDR1 KGHSH, CDR2 LQKENI. CDR3 size: 15 residues. The CDR3 sequence is CASSLSGVNTGELFF. For the CDR3, the DNA is TGTGCCAGCTCGCTTAGCGGGGTGAACACCGGGGAGCTGTTTTTT.

The rearrangement uses TRBV20-1 and TRBJ1-2, with D unclear. V lost 5 bases and J 8 bases, leaving 12 bases between the germline ends. CDR3 size: 11 residues. The V gene's germline CDR1 is DFQATT and CDR2 SNEGSKA (reference sequence). CDR3 nucleotide sequence: TGCAGTGCTGGCCCCTCGGGAGGCTACACCTTC. Its translation is CSAGPSGGYTF.

The genes are TRBV6-2 or TRBV6-3 and TRBJ2-5; 8 bases align to TRBD1. The CDR3 runs to 15 residues. V lost 2 bases and J lost 5; bases outside the gene matches: 7. Germline-derived CDR1 and CDR2 are MNHEY and SVGEGT. CDR3 in DNA: TGTGCCAGCAGTTACCCTAGGACAGGGAAGGAGACCCAGTACTTC. Translation: CASSYPRTGKETQYF.

The genes are TRBV5-4 and TRBJ2-3; 10 bases agree with TRBD2. Germline lookup yields CDR1 SGHNT and CDR2 YYREEE (reference sequence). The CDR3 has 17 amino acids. The ends lost 4 bases at V and 2 bases at J; junction bases unmatched: 10. DNA for the CDR3: TGTGCCAGCAGCGCCACTGGGACTAGCGTTTACACAGATACGCAGTATTTT. Translating gives CASSATGTSVYTDTQYF. Looking up the rest from reference TRBV5-4 and TRBJ2-3 gives the full variable domain: ETGVTQSPTHLIKTRGQQVTLRCSSQSGHNTVSWYQQALGQGPQFIFQYYREEENGRGNFPPRFSGLQFPNYSSELNVNALELDDSALYLCASSATGTSVYTDTQYFGPGTRLTVL.

This clone showed up just a few times. CDR3 protein: CASSPYGNQPQHF. The CDR3 nucleotides are TGTGCCAGCAGTCCCTACGGCAATCAGCCCCAGCATTTT. J is TRBJ1-5 and V is TRBV7-9; D gene unclear. Germline CDR1 SEHNR, CDR2 FQNEAQ (reference sequence). The CDR3 runs to 13 residues. V lost 6 bases and J lost 2, with 8 bases in between.

The V call is TRBV5-8, the J call TRBJ1-2; the match to TRBD1 covers 7 bases. Germline-derived CDR1 and CDR2 are SGHTS and YDEGEE. J gave up 4 bases and V 4 bases, and 13 bases lay outside the gene matches. The CDR3 totals 16 residues. CDR3 coding DNA: TGTGCCAGCAGCCGGGGACAGTGGACCTCTAGCTATGGCTACACCTTC. This encodes CASSRGQWTSSYGYTF.

The chain recombines TRBV30 with TRBJ2-1; D call uncertain. The CDR3 is made up of 14 amino acids. The germline CDR1 and CDR2 sequences are GTSNPN and SVGIG (reference sequence). Deletions cut 0 bases from V and 5 bases from J, with 11 bases between. CDR3 in amino acids: CAWSVGSLNNEQFF. The CDR3 region has the DNA TGTGCCTGGAGTGTGGGTAGCCTTAACAATGAGCAGTTCTTC.

The chain joins TRBV19 to TRBJ1-4, with D possibly matching TRBD1 (6 bases). Trimming removed 7 bases from V and 8 bases from J, with 20 bases in between. The CDR3 totals 15 residues. Germline-derived CDR1 and CDR2 are LNHDA and SQIVND (reference sequence). CDR3 nucleotide sequence: TGTGCCAGTACCTCCACAGGGCTTCCTAGGGAAAAACTGTTTTTT. It codes for CASTSTGLPREKLFF.

The chain combines TRBV21-1 with TRBJ2-7; TRBD1 reflects the table's D call only, with no check against the DNA. TRBV21-1 is labeled a pseudogene. The length of the CDR3 is 16 residues. DNA for the CDR3: TGTGCCAGCAGCCTCGATGACAGGGGGCACTCCTACGAGCAGTACTTC. This translates into CASSLDDRGHSYEQYF.

The chain recombines TRBV21-1 with TRBJ1-3; no check of the table's D call, TRBD1, against the DNA was made. TRBV21-1 is termed a pseudogene. The CDR3 has 18 amino acids. CDR3 amino acids: CASSLPREQGSNGNTIYF. Here the CDR3 DNA reads TGTGCCAGCAGCCTCCCGCGAGAGCAGGGATCGAATGGAAACACCATATATTTT.

The chain combines TRBV7-2 with TRBJ1-1; TRBD1 agrees at 8 bases. Germline V gene lookup returns CDR1 SGHTA and CDR2 FQGNSA. J gave up 3 bases and V 1 base, and 4 bases lay outside the gene matches. The CDR3 runs 15 residues. CDR3: CASSLDSRGHTEAFF. The CDR3 coding sequence is TGTGCCAGCAGCTTAGATTCCAGGGGGCACACTGAAGCTTTCTTT.

The chain uses TRBV7-2 and TRBJ1-5, with D tentatively TRBD1 (5 bases). V dropped 1 base and J dropped 7 bases, with 8 bases sitting between them. The germline V gene has CDR1 SGHTA and CDR2 FQGNSA. This CDR3 comprises 13 residues. CDR3 in amino acids: CASSLVDSQPQHF. The CDR3 bases are TGTGCCAGCAGCTTAGTCGACAGCCAGCCCCAGCATTTT.

This clone is a singleton in its sample. The chain combines TRBV5-1 with TRBJ1-5; no definite D call. Germline V gene data show CDR1 as SGHRS and CDR2 as YFSETQ. Trimming pared 0 bases from V and 5 bases from J, leaving 6 bases between. This CDR3 has 13 amino acids. CDR3: CASSLGPDQPQHF. The DNA of the CDR3 is TGCGCCAGCAGCTTGGGGCCTGATCAGCCCCAGCATTTT.